The source of this T cell receptor (beta chain) is a study of cytomegalovirus exposure and HLA in healthy donors. This CDR3 is built from 15 residues. After removal of 1 base from V and 6 bases from J, the junction contained 8 bases not matched to a gene. Germline values: CDR1 GTSNPN, CDR2 SVGIG (reference sequence). For this clone: Its target is unknown.

Regarding the study as a whole: By HLA locus, TCR association rates varied in a later analysis, with DRB1 showing the most and HLA-C the fewest. A highly shared variant cluster was judged a likely technical artifact.

Primers included in the PCR were 60 Vbeta and 13 Jbeta primers. The protocol was immunoSEQ multiplex PCR, while the TCRdb copy is restricted to in-frame clones and leaves out a portion. Among about 120,000 clones, 55% to 75% were seen once, and the ten largest hold 8% to 9.5%. This receptor was identified in a woman aged 40 to 49 in good health and CMV-seropositive. The chain is built from TRBV30 and TRBJ2-1; 8 nucleotides align to TRBD2. Sequences were obtained from PBMCs. Here the CDR3 reads CAWSGRLAGINEQFF. Here the CDR3 DNA reads TGTGCCTGGAGTGGCAGGCTAGCGGGCATCAATGAGCAGTTCTTC.